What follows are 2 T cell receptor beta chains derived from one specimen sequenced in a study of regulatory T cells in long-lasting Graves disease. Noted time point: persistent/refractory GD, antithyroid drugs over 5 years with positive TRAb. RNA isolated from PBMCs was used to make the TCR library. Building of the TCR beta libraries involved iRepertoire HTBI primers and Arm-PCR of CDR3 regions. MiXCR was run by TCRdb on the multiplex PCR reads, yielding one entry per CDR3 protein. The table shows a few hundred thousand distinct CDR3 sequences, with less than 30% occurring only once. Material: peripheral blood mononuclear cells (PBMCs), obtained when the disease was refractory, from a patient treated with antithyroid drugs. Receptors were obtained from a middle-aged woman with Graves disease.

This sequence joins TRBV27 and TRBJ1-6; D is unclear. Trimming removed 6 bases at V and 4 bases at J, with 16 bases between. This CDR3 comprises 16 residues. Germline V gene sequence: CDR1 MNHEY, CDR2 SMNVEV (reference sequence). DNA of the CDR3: TGTGCCAGCAGCCCCCCGTTACAATCTTATAATTCACCCCTCCACTTT. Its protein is CASSPPLQSYNSPLHF.

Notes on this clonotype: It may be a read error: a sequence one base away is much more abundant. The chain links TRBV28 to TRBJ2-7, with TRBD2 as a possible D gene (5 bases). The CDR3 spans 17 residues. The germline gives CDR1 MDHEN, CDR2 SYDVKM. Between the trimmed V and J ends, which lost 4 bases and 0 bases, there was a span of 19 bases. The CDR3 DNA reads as TGTGCCAGCAGTTGGCGGGCCTGGGGATTCCTCTCCTACGAGCAGTACTTC. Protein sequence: CASSWRAWGFLSYEQYF.